This TCR beta chain was found in a study of identifying expanded T cells in peripheral blood. Findings and caveats of the study: Clone count variance between roughly 2-week samples rose with total template count. About 1.3 clones differed between technical replicates, versus around 15 and 19 over time.

Profiled with immunoSEQ multiplex PCR; TCRdb holds only in-frame clones, not every one. The sample consists of 95,000 to 100,000 clones, 70% to 90% of them appearing once. This CDR3 comprises 18 residues. CDR1 and CDR2 from the germline V gene are LGHNA and YNFKEQ. V lost 1 base and J lost 3; bases outside the gene matches: 12. Collection occurred without any documented infections or immune events in donors. This clone has just a few counts. The antigen remains undetermined. This rearrangement joins TRBV4-2 to TRBJ2-3, with 8 bases that match TRBD2. The material sequenced was blood. The clonotype originates from a person aged 18-70 years in good health. CDR3 residues: CASSQARARGGETDTQYF. Written as DNA, the CDR3 is TGTGCCAGCAGCCAAGCCCGAGCCCGGGGGGGGGAAACAGATACGCAGTATTTT.